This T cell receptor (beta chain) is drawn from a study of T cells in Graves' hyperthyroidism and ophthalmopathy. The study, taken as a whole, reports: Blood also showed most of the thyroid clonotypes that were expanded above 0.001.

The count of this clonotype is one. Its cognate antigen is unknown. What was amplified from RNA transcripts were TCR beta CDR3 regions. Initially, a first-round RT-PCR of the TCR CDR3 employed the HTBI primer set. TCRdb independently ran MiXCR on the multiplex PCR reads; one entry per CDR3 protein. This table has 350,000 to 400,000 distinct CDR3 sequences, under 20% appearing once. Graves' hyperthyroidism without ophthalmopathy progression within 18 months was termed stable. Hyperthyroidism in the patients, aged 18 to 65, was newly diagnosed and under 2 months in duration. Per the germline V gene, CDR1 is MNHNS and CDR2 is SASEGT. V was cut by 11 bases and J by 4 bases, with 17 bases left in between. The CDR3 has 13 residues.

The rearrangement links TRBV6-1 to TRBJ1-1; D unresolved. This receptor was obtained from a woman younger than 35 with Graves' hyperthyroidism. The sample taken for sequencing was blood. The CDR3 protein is CAGSTGGGTEAFF. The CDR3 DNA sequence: TGTGCCGGGTCAACGGGAGGTGGCACTGAAGCTTTCTTT.